This record concerns one TCR beta chain sequence. Original methodology: Reference gene primers were amplified, and this amplification served to estimate nucleated cell counts. TCRdb keeps only in-frame clones here, not all; method: immunoSEQ multiplex PCR. From that table come the V and J calls and clone size; the DNA was used to work out D and trimming. The sample lists 200,000 to 250,000 clones; 70% to 90% were seen once. The record originates from a study of blood T cell repertoires in COVID-19. Trimming removed 5 bases at V and 5 bases at J, with 18 bases between. Germline V gene lookup returns CDR1 SGHTA and CDR2 FQGNSA. The CDR3 runs to 15 residues.

The V and J genes are TRBV7-2 and TRBJ1-2; D may be TRBD1 (5 bases). The source of this sequence is a woman under 30 who had recovered from COVID-19. The sample taken for sequencing was peripheral blood. CDR3 sequence (DNA): TGTGCCAGCAGCCTCACGGGGGGGGACTGGTATGGCTACACCTTC. This translates into CASSLTGGDWYGYTF.